The 30 T cell receptor beta chains below come from one sample, sequenced in a study of TIL therapy for anti-PD-1-resistant metastatic lung cancer. Stated time point: pre-treatment sample, taken before nivolumab and TIL therapy. The immunoSEQ assay was v3. The method was immunoSEQ multiplex PCR; TCRdb's version includes in-frame clones alone and lacks a portion of them. Seen here are 55,000 to 60,000 clones, about 73% observed once, and the top ten hold about 1.8%. The starting material was blood, obtained at baseline. These receptors all stem from a person aged 25-80 years with non-small cell lung cancer.

The sample holds a few counts of this clone. The chain uses TRBV2 and TRBJ1-5, with 8 positions matching TRBD1. Losses at the gene ends were 4 bases for V and 4 bases for J; bases not matched to a gene: 3. The germline V gene encodes CDR1 SNHLY and CDR2 FYNNEI. The CDR3 is 14 amino acids. CDR3 coding DNA: TGTGCCAGCAGTGGGACAGGGATTAATCAGCCCCAGCATTTT. Translation: CASSGTGINQPQHF.

The V call is TRBV5-6, the J call TRBJ2-3; 7 nucleotides line up with TRBD1. This CDR3 is built from 15 residues. Germline values: CDR1 SGHDT, CDR2 YYEEEE. J lost 0 bases, V lost 6 bases, and 7 bases had no gene match. CDR3 nucleotide sequence: TGTGCCAGCATCTACAGGGGTACTAGCACAGATACGCAGTATTTT. This sequence encodes CASIYRGTSTDTQYF.

The chain uses TRBV7-9 and TRBJ2-3; tentative D call: TRBD2 (6 bases). The CDR3 runs to 14 residues. V was shortened by 5 bases and J by 2 bases, with 11 bases between the two germline ends. Germline V gene data show CDR1 as SEHNR and CDR2 as FQNEAQ (reference sequence). The CDR3: CASSRWDFTDTQYF. As DNA, the CDR3 is TGTGCCAGCAGCAGATGGGACTTCACAGATACGCAGTATTTT.

J is TRBJ1-1 and V is TRBV28, with D tentatively TRBD1 (5 bases). The V gene lost 6 bases and the J gene lost 1 base, with 9 bases spanning the gap. From germline, CDR1 is MDHEN and CDR2 SYDVKM. CDR3 length: 13 amino acids. The CDR3 protein is CASRQDGNTEAFF. The CDR3 region has the DNA TGTGCCAGCAGACAGGACGGGAACACTGAAGCTTTCTTT.

This clone has a single count. The rearrangement uses TRBV19 and TRBJ2-5, with 9 bases identical to TRBD2. CDR1 and CDR2 (germline): LNHDA, SQIVND (reference sequence). This CDR3 spans 16 amino acids. After removal of 5 bases from V and 5 bases from J, the junction contained 12 bases not matched to a gene. The chain's CDR3 is CASSATGGGAFETQYF. CDR3 DNA sequence: TGTGCCAGTAGTGCTACGGGCGGGGGGGCATTTGAGACCCAGTACTTC.

This rearrangement joins TRBV5-4 to TRBJ1-2; D remains unclear. V was trimmed by 0 bases and J by 5 bases, leaving 14 bases between them. The germline V gene has CDR1 SGHNT and CDR2 YYREEE (reference sequence). CDR3 length equals 15 residues. The CDR3 DNA follows: TGTGCCAGCAGCTTGGGGCAGAGTATAGGTTATGGCTACACCTTC. This sequence encodes CASSLGQSIGYGYTF.

The chain employs TRBV18 and TRBJ2-7; TRBD2 agrees at 8 bases. CDR1 KGHSH and CDR2 LQKENI come from the germline V gene. V lost 3 bases, J lost 2 bases, and 3 bases stayed unmatched. This CDR3 has 14 amino acids. CDR3: CASSPGRETYEQYF. Written as DNA, the CDR3 is TGTGCCAGCTCACCCGGGAGGGAGACCTACGAGCAGTACTTC.

J is TRBJ2-1 and V is TRBV11-3; D may be TRBD1 (5 bases). V was shortened by 5 bases and J by 12 bases, with 14 bases between the two germline ends. CDR1 and CDR2 from the germline V gene are SGHNT and YENEEA. CDR3 size: 12 residues. Here the CDR3 DNA reads TGTGCCAGCAGCCCAGTGGATAGGGGGCAGTTCTTC. Its protein product is CASSPVDRGQFF.

V is TRBV2 and J is TRBJ1-5; the D is unclear. The CDR3 is 14 residues long. The germline gives CDR1 SNHLY, CDR2 FYNNEI. Deletions cut 5 bases from V and 4 bases from J, with 12 bases between. The CDR3 loop is CASSLREGNQPQHF. DNA for the CDR3: TGTGCCAGCAGTCTTAGGGAGGGAAATCAGCCCCAGCATTTT.

The gene calls are TRBV19 and TRBJ2-7, with 13 bases fitting TRBD2. Trimming removed 6 bases from V and 4 bases from J; junction bases left unmatched: 15. This CDR3 has 18 residues. Germline CDR1 is LNHDA and CDR2 is SQIVND (reference sequence). CDR3 nucleotides: TGTGCCAGTAGCCCGGGACTAGCGGGGACGAGGAGTTTTTACGAGCAGTACTTC. Protein product: CASSPGLAGTRSFYEQYF. The full variable domain, its missing parts supplied by reference TRBV19 and TRBJ2-7, is DGGITQSPKYLFRKEGQNVTLSCEQNLNHDAMYWYRQDPGQGLRLIYYSQIVNDFQKGDIAEGYSVSREKKESFPLTVTSAQKNPTAFYLCASSPGLAGTRSFYEQYFGPGTRLTVT.

In its sample, this clone was seen once. The chain combines TRBV5-1 with TRBJ2-1; D not resolved. The germline V and J ends were trimmed by 0 bases and 9 bases, with 7 bases remaining between them. The germline CDR1 and CDR2 sequences are SGHRS and YFSETQ. The CDR3 is 12 amino acids. The CDR3 loop reads CASSLDWFEQFF. In DNA, the CDR3 is TGCGCCAGCAGCTTGGACTGGTTTGAGCAGTTCTTC.

CDR3 bases: TGTGCCAGCAGGGAGCGGGTCCCCTACGAGCAGTACTTC. As protein: CASRERVPYEQYF. V and J are TRBV6-1 and TRBJ2-7; weak D call: TRBD2 (6 bases). With 6 bases removed from V and 2 bases from J, the gap between germline ends came to 11 bases. Germline values: CDR1 MNHNS, CDR2 SASEGT. The CDR3 runs to 13 residues.

The chain is built from TRBV7-2 and TRBJ2-7; D remains ambiguous. V dropped 7 bases and J dropped 3 bases, with 13 bases sitting between them. This CDR3 spans 13 amino acids. Germline V CDR1 and CDR2: SGHTA, FQGNSA. CDR3 loop: CASNQRANYEQYF. CDR3 DNA: TGTGCCAGCAACCAAAGGGCAAACTACGAGCAGTACTTC.

This clone was seen a single time. The chain uses TRBV7-6 and TRBJ2-5; D gene unclear. The CDR3 is 12 residues long. Trimming pared 1 base from V and 5 bases from J, leaving 5 bases between. Germline V gene sequence: CDR1 SGHVS, CDR2 FNYEAQ. The CDR3 is CASSLEQETQYF. The DNA for the CDR3 is TGTGCCAGCAGCTTAGAGCAGGAGACCCAGTACTTC.

The chain recombines TRBV30 with TRBJ1-3; a weak D match, TRBD1 (6 bases). From germline, CDR1 is GTSNPN and CDR2 SVGIG (reference sequence). V was trimmed by 0 bases and J by 0 bases, leaving 9 bases between them. The CDR3 covers 15 residues. CDR3 loop: CAWSVQGGSGNTIYF. In nucleotides, the CDR3 is TGTGCCTGGAGTGTACAGGGAGGCTCTGGAAACACCATATATTTT.

The J gene is TRBJ1-5, the V gene TRBV2; D call uncertain. The CDR3 is 14 amino acids. Looked up from germline, CDR1 is SNHLY and CDR2 is FYNNEI. Deletions cut 0 bases from V and 1 base from J, with 4 bases between. CDR3 bases: TGTGCCAGCAGTGAAGCGAACAGCAATCAGCCCCAGCATTTT. The encoded protein is CASSEANSNQPQHF.

V usage is TRBV19 and J usage is TRBJ2-5; weak D call: TRBD1 (6 bases). This CDR3 is 17 amino acids long. Deletions cut 3 bases from V and 1 base from J, with 18 bases between. The germline gives CDR1 LNHDA, CDR2 SQIVND (reference sequence). For the CDR3, the DNA is TGTGCCAGTAGTATCCGGACAGAACGCATATCCCAAGAGACCCAGTACTTC. Residues: CASSIRTERISQETQYF.

V and J are TRBV6-1 and TRBJ1-5; 7 positions agree with TRBD1. Per germline, CDR1 MNHNS and CDR2 SASEGT. V was pared by 0 bases and J by 6 bases, with 2 bases of the junction left unmatched. This CDR3 has 14 amino acids. Written as DNA, the CDR3 is TGTGCCAGCAGTGAAGCAGGGGGCGGTCAGCCCCAGCATTTT. Protein: CASSEAGGGQPQHF.

This chain joins TRBV2 and TRBJ2-5, with 9 bases lining up with TRBD1. In germline, CDR1 is SNHLY, CDR2 FYNNEI. The CDR3 totals 13 residues. The trim removed 8 bases at V and 4 bases at J, leaving 5 bases unmatched. This CDR3 is CASLQGAPETQYF. The CDR3 DNA reads TGTGCCAGCCTACAGGGGGCCCCAGAGACCCAGTACTTC. Full variable domain (outside the CDR3, taken from reference TRBV2 and TRBJ2-5): EPEVTQTPSHQVTQMGQEVILRCVPISNHLYFYWYRQILGQKVEFLVSFYNNEISEKSEIFDDQFSVERPDGSNFTLKIRSTKLEDSAMYFCASLQGAPETQYFGPGTRLLVL.

The rearrangement joins TRBV27 to TRBJ2-7, with 10 bases fitting TRBD1. The V segment lost 7 bases and the J segment 8 bases; nucleotides outside the gene matches: 8. This CDR3 is 13 amino acids long. In germline, CDR1 is MNHEY, CDR2 SMNVEV (reference sequence). CDR3 region: CASNTGQGMKQYF. As DNA, the CDR3 is TGTGCCAGCAACACGGGACAGGGGATGAAGCAGTACTTC.

This clone appeared a few times. The chain has TRBV27 and TRBJ2-1, with D uncertain. This CDR3 is 15 amino acids long. Between the trimmed V and J ends, which lost 6 bases and 5 bases, there was a span of 17 bases. Germline loops: CDR1 MNHEY, CDR2 SMNVEV (reference sequence). Here the CDR3 DNA reads TGTGCCAGCAGCCGGGTGAGAGTTGGCCACAATGAGCAGTTCTTC. Translated, it gives CASSRVRVGHNEQFF.

The rearrangement joins TRBV5-6 to TRBJ2-7, with 8 bases lining up with TRBD1. Germline values: CDR1 SGHDT, CDR2 YYEEEE. Trimming took 3 bases from V and 2 from J; bases not matched to a gene: 7. The CDR3 has 15 residues. Here the CDR3 reads CASSSPGQGPYEQYF. In DNA, the CDR3 is TGTGCCAGCAGCTCGCCCGGACAGGGCCCCTACGAGCAGTACTTC. Filled out from reference TRBV5-6 and TRBJ2-7, the complete variable domain reads DAGVTQSPTHLIKTRGQQVTLRCSPKSGHDTVSWYQQALGQGPQFIFQYYEEEERQRGNFPDRFSGHQFPNYSSELNVNALLLGDSALYLCASSSPGQGPYEQYFGPGTRLTVT.

The chain couples TRBV15 to TRBJ2-1, with TRBD2 matching 7 bases. CDR1 is LNHNV and CDR2 is YYDKDF in the germline V gene (reference sequence). With 3 bases clipped from V and 2 bases from J, the junction kept 4 bases outside the gene matches. The CDR3 extends over 15 amino acids. In DNA form, the CDR3 reads TGTGCCACCAGCAGCATACTAGCGACCTACAATGAGCAGTTCTTC. As protein: CATSSILATYNEQFF.

This clone was picked up a small number of times. V usage is TRBV4-1 and J usage is TRBJ2-7; D unresolved. The CDR3 consists of 11 residues. The ends were cut back, 0 bases at V and 3 bases at J, with 0 bases in the middle. The germline gives CDR1 MGHRA, CDR2 YSYEKL. CDR3 loop: CASSQDYEQYF. The CDR3 nucleotides read TGCGCCAGCAGCCAAGACTACGAGCAGTACTTC.

This clone was seen only a few times. The V call is TRBV14, the J call TRBJ1-6, with D unclear. Germline CDR1 reads SGHDN; CDR2 reads FVKESK. This CDR3 has 13 amino acids. Trimming took off 4 bases at V and 9 bases at J, with 10 bases between the two ends. The CDR3 DNA sequence: TGTGCCAGCAGCCTTACGGGAGGTTCACCCCTCCACTTT. Its protein product is CASSLTGGSPLHF.

This chain connects TRBV19 to TRBJ2-7; no reliable D call. V was trimmed by 8 bases and J by 0 bases, leaving 14 bases between them. Germline V CDR1 and CDR2: LNHDA, SQIVND (reference sequence). The CDR3 runs 14 residues. CDR3 residues: CASRSIYSSYEQYF. The CDR3 DNA reads TGTGCCAGTCGGTCTATCTACAGCTCCTACGAGCAGTACTTC.

This rearrangement joins TRBV7-2 to TRBJ2-3, with TRBD2 identical over 12 bases. CDR3 size: 14 residues. V lost 4 bases, J lost 5 bases, and 1 base stayed unmatched. Germline values: CDR1 SGHTA, CDR2 FQGNSA. This CDR3 reads CASSSGLAGDTQYF. The CDR3 DNA is TGTGCCAGCAGCTCGGGACTAGCGGGAGATACGCAGTATTTT.

This clone has just a few counts. The chain uses TRBV2 and TRBJ1-5; possibly TRBD1 for D (5 bases). This CDR3 spans 13 amino acids. Deletions cut 8 bases from V and 2 bases from J, with 10 bases between. CDR1 and CDR2 from the germline V gene are SNHLY and FYNNEI. The CDR3 is CASGGTGNQPQHF. CDR3 DNA: TGTGCCAGCGGGGGTACGGGCAATCAGCCCCAGCATTTT.

This chain connects TRBV2 to TRBJ1-4, with no clear D. CDR3 length: 13 residues. Deletions cut 2 bases from V and 8 bases from J, with 9 bases between. Looked up from germline, CDR1 is SNHLY and CDR2 is FYNNEI. The DNA for the CDR3 is TGTGCCAGCAGTGAATTACAGACAGAAAAACTGTTTTTT. Its protein product is CASSELQTEKLFF.

This clone was seen a handful of times. The V and J genes are TRBV5-1 and TRBJ1-1; D is undetermined. Germline V gene lookup returns CDR1 SGHRS and CDR2 YFSETQ. The CDR3 contains 14 residues. Trimming took off 0 bases at V and 3 bases at J, with 9 bases between the two ends. This CDR3 reads CASSLAQTYTEAFF. CDR3 nucleotide sequence: TGCGCCAGCAGCTTGGCCCAAACCTACACTGAAGCTTTCTTT.